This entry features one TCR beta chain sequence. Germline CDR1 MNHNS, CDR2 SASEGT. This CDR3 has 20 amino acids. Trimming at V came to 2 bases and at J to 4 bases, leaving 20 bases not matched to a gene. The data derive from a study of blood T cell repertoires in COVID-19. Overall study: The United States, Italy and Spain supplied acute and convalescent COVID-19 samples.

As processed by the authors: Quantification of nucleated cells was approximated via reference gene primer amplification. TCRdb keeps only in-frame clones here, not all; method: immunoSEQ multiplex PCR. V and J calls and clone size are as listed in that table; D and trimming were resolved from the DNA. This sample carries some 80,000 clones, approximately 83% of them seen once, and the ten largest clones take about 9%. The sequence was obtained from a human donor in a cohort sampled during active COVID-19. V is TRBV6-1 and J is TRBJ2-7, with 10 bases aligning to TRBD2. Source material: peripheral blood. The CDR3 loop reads CASSETQWLAGGKWGYEQYF. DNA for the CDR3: TGTGCCAGCAGTGAAACCCAGTGGTTAGCGGGAGGCAAGTGGGGGTACGAGCAGTACTTC.